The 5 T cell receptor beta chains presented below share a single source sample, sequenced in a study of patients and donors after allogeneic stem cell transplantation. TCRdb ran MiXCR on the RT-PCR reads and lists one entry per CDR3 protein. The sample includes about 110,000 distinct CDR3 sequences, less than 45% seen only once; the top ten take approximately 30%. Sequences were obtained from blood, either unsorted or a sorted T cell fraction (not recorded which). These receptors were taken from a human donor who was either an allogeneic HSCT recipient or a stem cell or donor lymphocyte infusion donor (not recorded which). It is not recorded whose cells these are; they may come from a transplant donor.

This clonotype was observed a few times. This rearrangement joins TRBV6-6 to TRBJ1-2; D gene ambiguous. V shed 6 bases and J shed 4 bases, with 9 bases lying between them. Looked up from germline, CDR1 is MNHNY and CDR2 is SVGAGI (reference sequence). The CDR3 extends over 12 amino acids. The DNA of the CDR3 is TGTGCCAGCAGCCGTGACGTCTATGGCTACACCTTC. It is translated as CASSRDVYGYTF.

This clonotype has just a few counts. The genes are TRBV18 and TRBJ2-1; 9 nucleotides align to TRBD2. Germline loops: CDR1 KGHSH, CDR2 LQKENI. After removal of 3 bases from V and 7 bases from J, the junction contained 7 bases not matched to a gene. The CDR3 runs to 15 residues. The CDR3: CASSPLSGRRNEQFF. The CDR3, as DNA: TGTGCCAGCTCACCCCTCAGCGGGAGGCGAAATGAGCAGTTCTTC. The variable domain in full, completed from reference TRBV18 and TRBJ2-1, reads NAGVMQNPRHLVRRRGQEARLRCSPMKGHSHVYWYRQLPEEGLKFMVYLQKENIIDESGMPKERFSAEFPKEGPSILRIQQVVRGDSAAYFCASSPLSGRRNEQFFGPGTRLTVL.

DNA for the CDR3: TGCAGTGTTATAGCGGGAGTCGCTGATACGCAGTATTTT. Translated: CSVIAGVADTQYF. This chain uses TRBV20-1 with TRBJ2-3; 9 bases fit TRBD2. After removal of 7 bases from V and 6 bases from J, the junction contained 8 bases not matched to a gene. This CDR3 has 13 residues. Germline assignment: CDR1 DFQATT and CDR2 SNEGSKA (reference sequence).

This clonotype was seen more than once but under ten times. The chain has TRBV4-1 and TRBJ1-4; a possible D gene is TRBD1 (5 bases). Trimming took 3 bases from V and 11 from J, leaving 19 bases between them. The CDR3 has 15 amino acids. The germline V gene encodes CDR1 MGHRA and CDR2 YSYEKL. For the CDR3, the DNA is TGCGCCAGCAGCCACCCCAACCGGGGGAAAGGGAAACTGTTTTTT. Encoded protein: CASSHPNRGKGKLFF.

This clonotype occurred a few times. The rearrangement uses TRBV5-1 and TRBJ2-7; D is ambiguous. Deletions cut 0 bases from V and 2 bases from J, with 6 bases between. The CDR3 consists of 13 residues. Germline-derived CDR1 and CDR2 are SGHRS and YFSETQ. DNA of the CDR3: TGCGCCAGCAGCTTGGCGGAGACCTACGAGCAGTACTTC. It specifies CASSLAETYEQYF. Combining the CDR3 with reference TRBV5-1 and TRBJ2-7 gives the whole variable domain KAGVTQTPRYLIKTRGQQVTLSCSPISGHRSVSWYQQTPGQGLQFLFEYFSETQRNKGNFPGRFSGRQFSNSRSEMNVSTLELGDSALYLCASSLAETYEQYFGPGTRLTVT.